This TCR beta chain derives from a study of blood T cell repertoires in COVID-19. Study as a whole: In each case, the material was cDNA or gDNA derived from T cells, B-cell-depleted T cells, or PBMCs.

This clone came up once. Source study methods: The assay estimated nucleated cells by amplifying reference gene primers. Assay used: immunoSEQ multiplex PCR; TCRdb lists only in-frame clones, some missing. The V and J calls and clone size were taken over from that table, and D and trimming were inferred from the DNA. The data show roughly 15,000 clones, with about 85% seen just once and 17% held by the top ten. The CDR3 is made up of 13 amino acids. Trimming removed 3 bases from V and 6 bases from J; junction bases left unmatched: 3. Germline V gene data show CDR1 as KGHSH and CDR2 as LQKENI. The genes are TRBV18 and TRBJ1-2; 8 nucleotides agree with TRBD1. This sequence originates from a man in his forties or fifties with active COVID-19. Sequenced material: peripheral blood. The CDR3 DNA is TGTGCCAGCTCACCCCCAGGGGGCAATGGCTACACCTTC. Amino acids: CASSPPGGNGYTF.